This T cell receptor (beta chain) emerged from a study of blood T cell repertoires in COVID-19. In the study overall: The United States, Italy and Spain provided the acute and convalescent COVID-19 samples. Sources were T cells, B-cell-depleted T cells, or PBMCs; the material itself was cDNA or gDNA.

Authors' analysis steps: Counts of nucleated cells, estimated from reference gene primer amplification, were obtained. The data were produced by immunoSEQ multiplex PCR, yet TCRdb's version contains in-frame clones alone and is incomplete. The DNA was the basis for D and trimming; V, J and clone size are from that table. The data hold about 71,000 clones, with 89% observed a single time. The receptor comes from a man in his fifties or sixties with active COVID-19. Sequencing input: peripheral blood.

The chain's CDR3 is CASSYLAGVEQFF. For the CDR3, the DNA is TGTGCCAGCAGTTACCTAGCGGGGGTTGAGCAGTTCTTC. V and J are TRBV6-2 or TRBV6-3 and TRBJ2-1; 10 bases match TRBD2. J gave up 9 bases and V 2 bases, and 1 base lay outside the gene matches. Germline CDR1 is MNHEY and CDR2 is SVGEGT. This CDR3 spans 13 amino acids.